This T cell receptor beta chain was obtained from a study of T cell responses to AZD1222 COVID-19 vaccine. Trimming took 4 bases from V and 2 from J, leaving 8 bases between them. Germline-derived CDR1 and CDR2 are LGHDT and YNNKEL (reference sequence). This CDR3 is 13 amino acids long. Clones were sequenced by immunoSEQ multiplex PCR, and TCRdb holds only the in-frame ones, with some missing. The sample includes 150,000 to 200,000 clones, about nine tenths of them seen just once. The source material was peripheral blood, sampled on day 0 of AZD1222 vaccination. The receptor's source is an adult in good health. This chain connects TRBV3-1 (or the pseudogene TRBV3-2) to TRBJ1-2; D is uncertain. The CDR3 DNA follows: TGTGCCAGCAGCCTTGGCCGAAACTATGGCTACACCTTC. Its translation is CASSLGRNYGYTF.